This T cell receptor beta chain was identified during a study of blood T cell repertoires in COVID-19. Overall study context: T cells, B-cell-depleted T cells, or PBMCs provided the cDNA or gDNA that served as material.

This table comes from immunoSEQ multiplex PCR, and its TCRdb copy is limited to in-frame clones, with some not included. The sample yields approximately 260,000 clones, approximately 84% seen once. The CDR3 has 17 residues. V gave up 4 bases and J gave up 4 bases; unmatched junction bases: 12. Germline-derived CDR1 and CDR2 are SGHRS and YFSETQ. Input material: PBMCs or T cells enriched from blood (not recorded which). The V call is TRBV5-1, the J call TRBJ2-3, with 10 positions matching TRBD2. This sequence was found in a woman aged 40 to 55 with acute COVID-19. CDR3 DNA: TGCGCCAGCAGCACGGAACCTCTAGCGGGAGTTTCAGATACGCAGTATTTT. Amino acids: CASSTEPLAGVSDTQYF.